This is a list of T cell receptor beta chains from one sample in a study of T cell changes during pregnancy in multiple sclerosis. Libraries were prepared by immunoSEQ multiplex PCR; TCRdb keeps only in-frame clonotypes and omits some of them. The sample holds around 50,000 clones; 80% to 90% are singletons and the top ten take 7% to 10%. The starting material was CD8+ T cells from peripheral blood mononuclear cells, obtained in the second trimester of pregnancy. The receptors were sampled from a female donor with multiple sclerosis, enrolled in a pregnancy study. The CDR3 runs from the conserved cysteine through the conserved F or W. Fields, in order: J gene, V gene, CDR3 length, CDR3 protein.

J: TRBJ2-7; V: TRBV7-9; length: 14; CDR3: CASSYTSAVYEQYF
J: TRBJ1-1; V: TRBV18; length: 12; CDR3: CASSPGGVEAFF
J: TRBJ1-5; V: TRBV4-2; length: 16; CDR3: CASSPWGGRRGEPQHF
J: TRBJ2-5; V: TRBV7-7; length: 14; CDR3: CASSPTDHQETQYF
J: TRBJ1-1; V: TRBV27; length: 14; CDR3: CASSLQGENTEAFF
J: TRBJ1-1; V: TRBV9; length: 16; CDR3: CASSVGHTTLETEAFF
J: TRBJ1-1; V: TRBV6-1; length: 15; CDR3: CASSEEWNSGTEAFF
J: TRBJ2-7; V: TRBV5-1; length: 14; CDR3: CASSTGTGANEQYF
J: TRBJ2-2; V: TRBV2; length: 16; CDR3: CASSDPGFENTGELFF
J: TRBJ1-6; V: TRBV5-6; length: 16; CDR3: CASSLVQTGGRSPLHF
J: TRBJ2-1; V: TRBV4-1; length: 16; CDR3: CASSQVSAGAYNEQFF
J: TRBJ2-7; V: TRBV13; length: 14; CDR3: CASQTGQSSYEQYF
J: TRBJ1-1; V: TRBV27; length: 13; CDR3: CASSLLGSTEAFF
J: TRBJ2-1; V: TRBV27; length: 13; CDR3: CASSLSSYNEQFF
J: TRBJ2-7; V: TRBV10-2; length: 14; CDR3: CASSDPGLAREQYF
J: TRBJ1-2; V: TRBV13; length: 14; CDR3: CASSLGSEVNGYTF
J: TRBJ1-4; V: TRBV7-9; length: 15; CDR3: CASSFRTGLDEKLFF
J: TRBJ1-2; V: TRBV9; length: 16; CDR3: CASSVAGQESFYGYTF
J: TRBJ2-6; V: TRBV11-2; length: 16; CDR3: CASWDRGHSGANVLTF
J: TRBJ1-2; V: TRBV6-5; length: 15; CDR3: CASSYSGQGRGGYTF
J: TRBJ2-2; V: TRBV19; length: 16; CDR3: CASSTGGPTETGELFF
J: TRBJ2-1; V: TRBV13; length: 12; CDR3: CASSFPGVEQFF
J: TRBJ2-1; V: TRBV13; length: 15; CDR3: CASSSEGLADNEQFF
J: TRBJ1-1; V: TRBV7-9; length: 14; CDR3: CASSQYRGGGEAFF
J: TRBJ2-7; V: TRBV13; length: 13; CDR3: CASSPGFGYEQYF
J: TRBJ2-5; V: TRBV7-2; length: 16; CDR3: CASRPGTGGWRETQYF
J: TRBJ2-7; V: TRBV4-2; length: 15; CDR3: CASSQAAGYSYEQYF
J: TRBJ2-7; V: TRBV14; length: 19; CDR3: CASSQEDFPSLAGEYEQYF
J: TRBJ2-7; V: TRBV27; length: 12; CDR3: CASSFGGYEQYF
J: TRBJ2-7; V: TRBV13; length: 14; CDR3: CASSPGSVPYEQYF
J: TRBJ1-1; V: TRBV6-5; length: 14; CDR3: CASTPGGMNTEAFF
J: TRBJ1-5; V: TRBV7-6; length: 15; CDR3: CASSLYDGSNQPQHF
J: TRBJ2-7; V: TRBV13; length: 13; CDR3: CASSPGGGHEQYF
J: TRBJ1-1; V: TRBV27; length: 14; CDR3: CASSTSTGDTEAFF
J: TRBJ2-1; V: TRBV6-5; length: 13; CDR3: CASSTPGADEQFF
J: TRBJ2-7; V: TRBV30; length: 14; CDR3: CAWSLGQGLYEQYF
J: TRBJ2-2; V: TRBV19; length: 16; CDR3: CASSIRQDFHTGELFF
J: TRBJ1-5; V: TRBV5-6; length: 15; CDR3: CASSLAAASNQPQHF
J: TRBJ2-7; V: TRBV5-6; length: 15; CDR3: CASTLGDSWVYEQYF
J: TRBJ1-1; V: TRBV7-6; length: 14; CDR3: CASSLGQTNTEAFF
J: TRBJ2-5; V: TRBV6-5; length: 14; CDR3: CASSYWDNQETQYF
J: TRBJ1-6; V: TRBV6-6; length: 16; CDR3: CASTTTVDRGDSPLHF
J: TRBJ2-3; V: TRBV5-8; length: 15; CDR3: CASVPGESSTDTQYF
J: TRBJ1-1; V: TRBV13; length: 17; CDR3: CASSPTGGQASNTEAFF
J: TRBJ1-6; V: TRBV5-4; length: 15; CDR3: CASSSSDRVDSPLHF
J: TRBJ1-2; V: TRBV5-1; length: 16; CDR3: CASSGDSGPGYYGYTF
J: TRBJ2-5; V: TRBV9; length: 15; CDR3: CASSPPTSGQETQYF
J: TRBJ1-1; V: TRBV6-6; length: 15; CDR3: CASSPQSGMNTEAFF
J: TRBJ1-3; V: TRBV28; length: 14; CDR3: CASWAQGRGNTIYF
J: TRBJ2-5; V: TRBV9; length: 15; CDR3: CASSSTGVLFETQYF
J: TRBJ2-7; V: TRBV6-5; length: 13; CDR3: CASSSGGIYEQYF
J: TRBJ1-2; V: TRBV19; length: 12; CDR3: CASSMAGVGYTF
J: TRBJ2-1; V: TRBV12-5; length: 15; CDR3: CASGLDRVPYNEQFF
J: TRBJ2-3; V: TRBV9; length: 14; CDR3: CASSVAGSTDTQYF
J: TRBJ1-1; V: TRBV4-1; length: 20; CDR3: CASRFKSTDRVFQGETEAFF